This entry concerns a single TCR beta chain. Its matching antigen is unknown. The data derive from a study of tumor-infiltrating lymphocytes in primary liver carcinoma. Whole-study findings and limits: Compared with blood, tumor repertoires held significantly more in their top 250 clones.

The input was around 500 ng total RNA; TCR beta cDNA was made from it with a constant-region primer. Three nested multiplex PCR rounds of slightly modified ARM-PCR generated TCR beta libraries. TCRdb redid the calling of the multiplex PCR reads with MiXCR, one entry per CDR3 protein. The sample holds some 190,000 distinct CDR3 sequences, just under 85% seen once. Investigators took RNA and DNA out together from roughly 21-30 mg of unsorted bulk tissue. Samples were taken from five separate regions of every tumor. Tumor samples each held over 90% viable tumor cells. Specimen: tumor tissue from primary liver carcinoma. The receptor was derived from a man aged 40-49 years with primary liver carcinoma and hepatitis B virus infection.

Here the CDR3 DNA reads TGCAGCATTGGGGAGGAAGGGCAGTTCTTC. Its protein is CSIGEEGQFF. This chain links TRBV29-1 with TRBJ2-1, with D maybe TRBD2 (6 bases). This CDR3 is 10 amino acids long. V dropped 8 bases and J dropped 12 bases, with 14 bases sitting between them. The germline V gene encodes CDR1 SQVTM and CDR2 ANQGSEA.